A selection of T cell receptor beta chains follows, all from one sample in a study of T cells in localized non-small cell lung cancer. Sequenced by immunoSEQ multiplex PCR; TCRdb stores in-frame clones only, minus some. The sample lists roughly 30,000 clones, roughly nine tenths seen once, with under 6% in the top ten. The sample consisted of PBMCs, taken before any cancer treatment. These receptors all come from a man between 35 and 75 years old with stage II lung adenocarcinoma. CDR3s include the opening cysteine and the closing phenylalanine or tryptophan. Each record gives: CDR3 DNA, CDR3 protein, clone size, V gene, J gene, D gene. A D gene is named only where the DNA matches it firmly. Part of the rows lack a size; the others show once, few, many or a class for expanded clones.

TGTGCCAGCAGTGAATCACGGACACCAAATCAGCCCCAGCATTTT	CASSESRTPNQPQHF	.	TRBV25-1	TRBJ1-5	.
TGTGCCAGCAGTGAAGCGGTCCCGACTAGCGGGAGACAACTCCGGCATACGCAGTATTTT	CASSEAVPTSGRQLRHTQYF	.	TRBV6-1	TRBJ2-3	TRBD2
TGTGCCAGCAAGGGCGGGGGGGGCTACGAGCAGTACTTC	CASKGGGGYEQYF	once	TRBV27	TRBJ2-7	TRBD2
TGCGCCAGCAGTGAGTTACCTCGACAGGACGCCTATGGCTACACCTTC	CASSELPRQDAYGYTF	.	TRBV10-2	TRBJ1-2	.
TGTGCCAGCAGCGTCAGTGCAGGGAGAGGAAACACCATATATTTT	CASSVSAGRGNTIYF	.	TRBV9	TRBJ1-3	.
TGTGCCAGCAGTTTACAGGTAGTCGGGGCTCTCCGTGAAAAACTGTTTTTT	CASSLQVVGALREKLFF	.	TRBV28	TRBJ1-4	.
TGTGCCAGCAGAGGAGTTGCCAAAAACATTCAGTACTTC	CASRGVAKNIQYF	.	TRBV27	TRBJ2-4	.
TGTGCCAGCAGTTTGGGGGAGGGCCAAGATACGCAGTATTTT	CASSLGEGQDTQYF	few	TRBV5-4	TRBJ2-3	TRBD2
TGCGCCACCATGTCGAGGACAGGGGTGACCGGGGAGCTGTTTTTT	CATMSRTGVTGELFF	.	TRBV5-1	TRBJ2-2	TRBD1
TGTGCCAGCAGTTACTCGCCCAGCAGCCTCACCTATGGCTACACCTTC	CASSYSPSSLTYGYTF	.	TRBV6-5	TRBJ1-2	.
TGTGCCAGCAGCCAAGGGGGAACCACCTACAATGAGCAGTTCTTC	CASSQGGTTYNEQFF	.	TRBV14	TRBJ2-1	.
TGCGCCAGCAGCCAAGAGGGGGTGAAGTACGAGCAGTACTTC	CASSQEGVKYEQYF	.	TRBV4-1	TRBJ2-7	.
TGTGCCAGCAGCTCTCCCCCGGGACAGGGGTTCCATGAGCAGTTCTTC	CASSSPPGQGFHEQFF	.	TRBV7-2	TRBJ2-1	TRBD1
TGTGCCAGCAGTGCAAGTTATTCCTACGAGCAGTACTTC	CASSASYSYEQYF	.	TRBV6-1	TRBJ2-7	.
TGTGCCAGCTCGCTAGCGGGAGCGGCCGGGGAGCTGTTTTTT	CASSLAGAAGELFF	.	TRBV9	TRBJ2-2	TRBD2
TGTGCCAGCAGTAGAGGGGTGAACACTGAAGCTTTCTTT	CASSRGVNTEAFF	.	TRBV6-5	TRBJ1-1	.
TGTGCCATCACTCCGGGACAGGCAGATACGCAGTATTTT	CAITPGQADTQYF	.	TRBV10-3	TRBJ2-3	TRBD1
TGTGCCAGCAGCTTGGGCCTGACAGGAAGTACTGAAGCTTTCTTT	CASSLGLTGSTEAFF	.	TRBV5-4	TRBJ1-1	.
TGTGCCAGCAGCTTAGGAGGGGACCGGCTCTACGAGCAGTACTTC	CASSLGGDRLYEQYF	.	TRBV11-3	TRBJ2-7	.
TGTGCCAGCAGGGATAGGAGACCAGGAAACACCATATATTTT	CASRDRRPGNTIYF	once	TRBV28	TRBJ1-3	.
TGTGCCAGCAGCGCGGGGGGACAGTACAATGAGCAGTTCTTC	CASSAGGQYNEQFF	once	TRBV9	TRBJ2-1	.
TGTGCCAGCAGCCAAGGCGTTAGGGACCATAGCAATCAGCCCCAGCATTTT	CASSQGVRDHSNQPQHF	.	TRBV4-2	TRBJ1-5	.
TGTGCCAGCAGCGACCTGCGGGGGGCTATAAACTACGAGCAGTACTTC	CASSDLRGAINYEQYF	few	TRBV2	TRBJ2-7	TRBD2
TGTGCCAGCAGCCCAGGGACTAGCGGGACAATCTACAATGAGCAGTTCTTC	CASSPGTSGTIYNEQFF	once	TRBV7-9	TRBJ2-1	TRBD2
TGTGCCTGGCGACCCCTAGGAGTCCAAGAGACCCAGTACTTC	CAWRPLGVQETQYF	.	TRBV30	TRBJ2-5	.
TGTGCCAGCAGCCAAGTAGCGGGGGGATCCTACGAGCAGTACTTC	CASSQVAGGSYEQYF	.	TRBV7-2	TRBJ2-7	TRBD2
TGTGCCAGCAGTTACTCGGCACCTCACACCGGGGAGCTGTTTTTT	CASSYSAPHTGELFF	.	TRBV6-6	TRBJ2-2	.
TGTGCCAGCAGTGAACGCCGGTGGGCGGGAGCCTACAATGAGCAGTTCTTC	CASSERRWAGAYNEQFF	.	TRBV6-1	TRBJ2-1	TRBD2
TGTGCTAGTGGTTTGGGTGGGACTAGCGCAGATACGCAGTATTTT	CASGLGGTSADTQYF	.	TRBV12-5	TRBJ2-3	TRBD2
TGTGCCAGCAGCCGTGGACTTGCCGGGGGTGGGGCCAACGTCCTGACTTTC	CASSRGLAGGGANVLTF	.	TRBV11-3	TRBJ2-6	.
TGTGCCAGCAGCACACTAGCGGGAAGGGATACGCAGTATTTT	CASSTLAGRDTQYF	.	TRBV11-2	TRBJ2-3	TRBD2
TGTGCCAGCAGTTTCTATACCGGGACAGGGCCGAACACCGGGGAGCTGTTTTTT	CASSFYTGTGPNTGELFF	.	TRBV28	TRBJ2-2	TRBD1
TGTGCCAGCAGCTTGTGGGGGGCAGGGGAGACCCAGTACTTC	CASSLWGAGETQYF	.	TRBV5-4	TRBJ2-5	.
TGTGCCAGCAGTTTAAGGCCCGGCCACAGGACAGGGGGCTACGAGCAGTACTTC	CASSLRPGHRTGGYEQYF	.	TRBV28	TRBJ2-7	TRBD1
TGCGCCAGCAGACCCGGGACCTCCTATGGCTACACCTTC	CASRPGTSYGYTF	.	TRBV4-1	TRBJ1-2	.
TGTGCCAGTAGTCGGACTAGCGGGAGGGCCCGGGAGCAGTTCTTC	CASSRTSGRAREQFF	.	TRBV19	TRBJ2-1	TRBD2
TGCGCCAGCAGCCCAGGGGTCCCGTCGTACAATGAGCAGTTCTTC	CASSPGVPSYNEQFF	.	TRBV4-1	TRBJ2-1	.
TGTGCCAGTAGTATAGTCCGGCCTCGCGGTACTGAAGCTTTCTTT	CASSIVRPRGTEAFF	.	TRBV19	TRBJ1-1	.
TGTGCCAGCAGCTATTTCCAGGTGAGGAGGGACTATGGCTACACCTTC	CASSYFQVRRDYGYTF	.	TRBV5-6	TRBJ1-2	.
TGTGCCAGTAGATTTGGACTAGCGGGGAGAAATGAGCAGTTCTTC	CASRFGLAGRNEQFF	once	TRBV19	TRBJ2-1	TRBD2